This TCR beta chain came from a study of tumor-infiltrating lymphocytes in primary liver carcinoma. Study overall: There were roughly 3.5 to 7.13 million productive TCRbeta reads per sample, a yield similar across tissue types.

TCR beta cDNA was reverse-transcribed from 400 to 500 ng of total RNA. The reaction used a constant-region primer and ProtoScript II reverse transcriptase. Libraries for TCR beta were built through three nested multiplex PCR rounds, which together made up a slightly modified ARM-PCR procedure. TRBV1-TRBV30 forward primers paired with a C-beta reverse primer were used in the first two PCR rounds, which ran around 10 cycles each. One entry per CDR3 protein, called by TCRdb with MiXCR from the multiplex PCR reads. The table has 80,000 or so distinct CDR3 sequences, 65% to 75% seen once; the top ten hold 26%. From about 19-30 mg of unsorted bulk tissue, DNA and RNA were co-extracted together. Those sampled were patients whose primary liver carcinoma was treated by surgical resection. As to this clonotype: A junction boundary mismatches the germline segment, possibly from a read error.

Per the germline V gene, CDR1 is MNHEY and CDR2 is SVGEGT. CDR3 length: 16 residues. The V and J genes are TRBV6-2 or TRBV6-3 and TRBJ2-1; 9 bases line up with TRBD2. This clonotype was sampled from a man aged 35 to 55 with primary liver carcinoma and hepatitis B virus infection. The sequencing sample was made of tumor-adjacent normal liver tissue. The CDR3 protein is CASSYASGISYNGQFF. The CDR3 DNA follows: TGTGCCAGCAGTTACGCTAGCGGGATCTCCTACAATGGGCAGTTCTTC.